One and the same sample provided the 19 T cell receptor beta chains below, sequenced in a study of blood T cell repertoires in COVID-19 (dated by TCRdb to the early 2020s). Receptor amplification or capture employed the immunoSEQ multiplex PCR assay. Drawn from immuneACCESS, this table holds only the in-frame rearrangements with V and J called that TCRdb kept. Clones are partly lost; checked studies trace under half to an unresolved V gene and leave the rest unexplained. This sample is represented by 130,000 to 150,000 clones; 65% to 85% of them were singletons. The ten most abundant clones make up under 7% of the sample. The sequenced sample consisted of PBMCs or T cells enriched from blood (not recorded which). The source of these receptors is a woman aged 50 to 60 who had been exposed to COVID-19.

This clone was picked up one time. The chain couples TRBV27 to TRBJ1-2; TRBD1 matches 9 bases. The ends lost 5 bases at V and 8 bases at J; junction bases unmatched: 6. Germline values: CDR1 MNHEY, CDR2 SMNVEV (reference sequence). The CDR3 length is 13 residues. The CDR3 reads CASSPQGAEGYTF. The CDR3 DNA is TGTGCCAGCAGTCCACAGGGGGCGGAAGGCTACACCTTC.

The chain combines TRBV9 with TRBJ1-4, with a possible D match to TRBD1 (6 bases). The CDR3 runs to 15 residues. CDR1 and CDR2 from the germline V gene are SGDLS and YYNGEE. The V gene lost 4 bases and the J gene lost 6 bases, with 16 bases spanning the gap. The CDR3 nucleotides read TGTGCCAGCAGCCCGGACAGTTCCGTATATGAAAAACTGTTTTTT. The encoded protein is CASSPDSSVYEKLFF.

The chain links TRBV19 to TRBJ1-4; no reliable D call. Looked up from germline, CDR1 is LNHDA and CDR2 is SQIVND (reference sequence). The length of the CDR3 is 13 residues. V shed 4 bases and J shed 4 bases, with 7 bases lying between them. The CDR3 protein is CASSRGINEKLFF. DNA of the CDR3: TGTGCCAGTAGTAGAGGGATTAATGAAAAACTGTTTTTT.

The rearrangement joins TRBV29-1 to TRBJ1-2, with TRBD1 as a possible D gene (5 bases). Germline V gives CDR1 SQVTM, CDR2 ANQGSEA. V dropped 6 bases and J dropped 1 base, with 18 bases sitting between them. CDR3 size: 15 residues. The CDR3: CSVTDRTHINYGYTF. CDR3 coding DNA: TGCAGCGTGACCGACAGAACACATATTAACTATGGCTACACCTTC.

The V and J genes are TRBV5-8 and TRBJ2-2; 8 nucleotides align to TRBD1. Germline V gives CDR1 SGHTS, CDR2 YDEGEE. Unmatched junction bases numbered 10, after V lost 7 bases and J lost 2 bases. The length of the CDR3 is 16 residues. The CDR3 DNA sequence: TGTGCCAGCCGCCCAGGCAGGGGGCTCAACACCGGGGAGCTGTTTTTT. As protein: CASRPGRGLNTGELFF.

In DNA, the CDR3 is TGTGCCAGCAGCTTAAGGGACACCGACACTGAAGCTTTCTTT. Translation: CASSLRDTDTEAFF. The genes are TRBV7-9 and TRBJ1-1, with TRBD1 as a possible D gene (6 bases). The CDR3 runs 14 residues. V lost 2 bases to trimming and J lost 3 bases, with 10 bases between them. Germline CDR1 reads SEHNR; CDR2 reads FQNEAQ (reference sequence).

This clone was detected once. The chain uses TRBV5-1 and TRBJ2-5; no definite D call. The CDR3 covers 15 residues. Per germline, CDR1 SGHRS and CDR2 YFSETQ. Trimming took off 1 base at V and 0 bases at J, with 10 bases between the two ends. The CDR3 DNA follows: TGCGCCAGCAGCTTGAGAGGAACGTACCAAGAGACCCAGTACTTC. This encodes CASSLRGTYQETQYF.

The chain links TRBV9 to TRBJ2-5; TRBD2 matches at 9 bases. Germline V gene data show CDR1 as SGDLS and CDR2 as YYNGEE. V lost 0 bases to trimming and J lost 3 bases; unmatched junction nucleotides: 3. The CDR3 consists of 15 residues. In DNA form, the CDR3 reads TGTGCCAGCAGCGTAGGCGGGGGGGACAAAGAGACCCAGTACTTC. Protein product: CASSVGGGDKETQYF.

The DNA of the CDR3 is TGTGCTAGTGCCCTCCAGGTTTTGACTGAAGCTTTCTTT. Translated, it gives CASALQVLTEAFF. This chain uses TRBV12-5 with TRBJ1-1; no reliable D call. The ends were cut back, 7 bases at V and 5 bases at J, with 14 bases in the middle. This CDR3 region has 13 residues. Per germline, CDR1 LGHNT and CDR2 FRNRAP.

The rearrangement links TRBV18 to TRBJ2-3; D remains unclear. From germline, CDR1 is KGHSH and CDR2 LQKENI. The CDR3 runs 13 residues. The germline V and J ends were trimmed by 6 bases and 3 bases, with 10 bases remaining between them. CDR3 DNA: TGTGCCAGCTCCCGAGCCAAGACAGATACGCAGTATTTT. Amino acids: CASSRAKTDTQYF.

This clone was counted only a few times. The chain joins TRBV6-5 to TRBJ1-1; D is unclear. V was clipped by 11 bases and J by 7 bases, with 14 bases between them. CDR1 and CDR2 from the germline V gene are MNHEY and SVGAGI. CDR3 length: 11 residues. CDR3 residues: CAAREAVEAFF. The CDR3 DNA reads TGTGCCGCTCGGGAGGCGGTTGAAGCTTTCTTT.

The chain carries TRBV19 and TRBJ2-7; 9 bases fit TRBD2. Germline assignment: CDR1 LNHDA and CDR2 SQIVND (reference sequence). The ends lost 4 bases at V and 2 bases at J; junction bases unmatched: 6. This CDR3 has 15 amino acids. For the CDR3, the DNA is TGTGCCAGTAGTAGGCGGGGGGGGACAGCCTACGAGCAGTACTTC. Translated, it gives CASSRRGGTAYEQYF. The full variable domain, completed using reference TRBV19 and TRBJ2-7, is DGGITQSPKYLFRKEGQNVTLSCEQNLNHDAMYWYRQDPGQGLRLIYYSQIVNDFQKGDIAEGYSVSREKKESFPLTVTSAQKNPTAFYLCASSRRGGTAYEQYFGPGTRLTVT.

The chain links TRBV5-1 to TRBJ2-7; maybe TRBD2 (7 bases). Looked up from germline, CDR1 is SGHRS and CDR2 is YFSETQ. This CDR3 spans 15 amino acids. Trimming shortened V by 4 bases and J by 7 bases, and 21 bases separated the two germline ends. CDR3 region: CASSLSRRGPWEQYF. The DNA for the CDR3 is TGCGCCAGCAGCCTCTCCCGGCGGGGGCCTTGGGAGCAGTACTTC.

The rearrangement joins TRBV11-2 to TRBJ1-1; 7 positions agree with TRBD1. Per the germline V gene, CDR1 is SGHAT and CDR2 is FQNNGV. V shed 2 bases and J 4 bases; nucleotides not matched to a gene: 4. The CDR3 spans 14 residues. The CDR3 DNA is TGTGCCAGCAGCTTAAGGGGGCTAGCCACTGAAGCTTTCTTT. Residues: CASSLRGLATEAFF. The entire variable domain, with the rest obtained from reference TRBV11-2 and TRBJ1-1, is as follows: EAGVAQSPRYKIIEKRQSVAFWCNPISGHATLYWYQQILGQGPKLLIQFQNNGVVDDSQLPKDRFSAERLKGVDSTLKIQPAKLEDSAVYLCASSLRGLATEAFFGQGTRLTVV.

The chain employs TRBV6-1 and TRBJ2-3; TRBD2 aligns across 7 bases. Germline V gene sequence: CDR1 MNHNS, CDR2 SASEGT. Losses at the gene ends were 1 base for V and 4 bases for J; bases not matched to a gene: 5. The CDR3 covers 15 residues. The CDR3 reads CASSEVPGGADTQYF. The CDR3 DNA reads TGTGCCAGCAGTGAAGTGCCGGGAGGCGCAGATACGCAGTATTTT.

This clone was picked up one time. J is TRBJ2-7 and V is TRBV19, with D possibly matching TRBD2 (6 bases). This CDR3 comprises 14 residues. The ends were cut back, 3 bases at V and 4 bases at J, with 13 bases in the middle. Germline V gene data show CDR1 as LNHDA and CDR2 as SQIVND (reference sequence). The CDR3 DNA reads TGTGCCAGTAGTATCGGGGGTGGGTTTTACGAGCAGTACTTC. Translation: CASSIGGGFYEQYF.

The V and J genes are TRBV6-5 and TRBJ1-5, with TRBD1 matching 7 bases. Germline CDR1 and CDR2: MNHEY and SVGAGI. The V gene end was trimmed by 5 bases and the J gene end by 5 bases; junction bases not matched to a gene: 6. The CDR3 totals 14 residues. This CDR3 is CASSLDREDQPQHF. The DNA for the CDR3 is TGTGCCAGCAGTCTTGACAGGGAGGATCAGCCCCAGCATTTT.

The genes are TRBV18 and TRBJ2-3; D remains ambiguous. This CDR3 comprises 13 residues. Between the trimmed V and J ends, which lost 5 bases and 3 bases, there was a span of 9 bases. Germline CDR1 and CDR2: KGHSH and LQKENI. CDR3 loop: CASSSPVTDTQYF. In DNA, the CDR3 is TGTGCCAGCTCATCCCCGGTAACAGATACGCAGTATTTT.

This chain connects TRBV5-6 to TRBJ1-2; 9 nucleotides line up with TRBD1. V lost 4 bases to trimming and J lost 5 bases; unmatched junction nucleotides: 6. This CDR3 spans 14 amino acids. CDR1 and CDR2 from the germline V gene are SGHDT and YYEEEE. CDR3 sequence: CASSTDRGGYGYTF. For the CDR3, the DNA is TGTGCCAGCAGCACCGACAGGGGGGGATATGGCTACACCTTC.